What follows describes a single TCR beta chain. What it binds is not known. The data derive from a study of cytomegalovirus exposure and HLA in healthy donors. General observations from the study: A cluster of highly shared sequence variants was likely a sequencing artifact.

Germline CDR1 reads PRHDT; CDR2 reads FYEKMQ (reference sequence). This CDR3 is 20 amino acids long. Deletions cut 5 bases from V and 0 bases from J, with 25 bases between. 60 Vbeta and 13 Jbeta primers were used in PCR. Libraries were prepared by immunoSEQ multiplex PCR; TCRdb keeps only in-frame clonotypes and omits some of them. There are approximately 70,000 clones in the sample; 70% occur only once, and roughly 9.7% lies in the top ten. The sequence came from a woman between 45 and 65 years old in good health and CMV-seropositive. V and J are TRBV13 and TRBJ1-4; maybe TRBD1 (6 bases). The specimen sequenced was PBMCs. The chain's CDR3 is CASSHQGSGGFTATNEKLFF. CDR3 nucleotides: TGTGCCAGCAGCCACCAGGGGAGCGGAGGTTTTACTGCAACTAATGAAAAACTGTTTTTT.